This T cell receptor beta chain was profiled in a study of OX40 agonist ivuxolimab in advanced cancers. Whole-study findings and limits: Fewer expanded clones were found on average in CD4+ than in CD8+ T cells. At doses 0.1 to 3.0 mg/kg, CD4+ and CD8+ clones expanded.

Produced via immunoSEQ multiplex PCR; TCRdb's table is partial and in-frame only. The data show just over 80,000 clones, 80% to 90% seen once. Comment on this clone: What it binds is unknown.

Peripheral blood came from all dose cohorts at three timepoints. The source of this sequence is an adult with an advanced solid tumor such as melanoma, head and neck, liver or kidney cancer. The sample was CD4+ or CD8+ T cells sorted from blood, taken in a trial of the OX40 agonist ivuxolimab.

CDR3 region: CASSYSGGGNQPQHF. Written as DNA, the CDR3 is TGTGCCAGCAGTTACTCTGGGGGCGGCAATCAGCCCCAGCATTTT. This chain joins TRBV6-5 and TRBJ1-5, with a possible D match to TRBD1 (6 bases). The V gene lost 0 bases and the J gene lost 2 bases, with 8 bases spanning the gap. CDR3 size: 15 residues. The germline CDR1 and CDR2 sequences are MNHEY and SVGAGI.